This is a list of T cell receptor beta chains from one sample in a study of blood T cell repertoires in COVID-19. Method: immunoSEQ multiplex PCR; TCRdb's copy keeps in-frame clones and lacks some. The sample contains some 130,000 clones, almost 70% of which appear only once. The sequencing sample was made of peripheral blood. The receptor source for this set is a woman in her seventies with acute or convalescent COVID-19. Both conserved end residues are part of each CDR3.

>16|TRBV19|TRBJ2-2
CASSAPGQGVVGELFF
>16|TRBV18|TRBJ2-1
CASSPSGQGAFNEQFF
>12|TRBV7-9|TRBJ1-2
CASSLVSGGYTF
>15|TRBV19|TRBJ2-1
CASSIGGSIYNEQFF
>15|TRBV14|TRBJ1-6
CASSQVQGKSSPLHF
>14|TRBV10-3|TRBJ1-4
CAISRDTANEKLFF
>18|TRBV4-3|TRBJ2-6
CASSQDFSGGIGANVLTF
>14|TRBV5-1|TRBJ2-7
CASSLGQGGYEQYF
>13|TRBV12-3/TRBV12-4|TRBJ1-6
CASSLAGREPLHF
>14|TRBV29-1|TRBJ2-5
CSVEGQGEAETQYF
>17|TRBV21-1|TRBJ1-6
CAPPSGKARLYNSPLHF
>11|TRBV20-1|TRBJ1-1
CSAQLNTEAFF
>12|TRBV12-3/TRBV12-4|TRBJ2-7
CASSFSVYEQYF
>14|TRBV7-9|TRBJ2-7
CASSPSGPGYEQYF
>17|TRBV19|TRBJ1-5
CASSILLDRVSNQPQHF
>14|TRBV5-4|TRBJ2-3
CASSSDRGADTQYF
>17|TRBV27|TRBJ2-3
CASTEPGLAGGRVAQYF
>13|TRBV7-3|TRBJ2-2
CASSFSHTGELFF
>13|TRBV6-5|TRBJ1-1
CASSLGRRTEAFF
>13|TRBV5-6|TRBJ1-3
CASSLFSSNTIYF
>12|TRBV5-6|TRBJ2-3
CASSPGSDTQYF
>13|TRBV28|TRBJ1-1
CASSRHGPSEAFF
>15|TRBV10-1|TRBJ2-3
CASRGGQGLADTQYF
>13|TRBV6-2/TRBV6-3|TRBJ1-2
CASSWDSSYGYTF
>15|TRBV7-2|TRBJ2-1
CASSVTSGSYNEQFF
>16|TRBV28|TRBJ1-5
CASRFSGQGAGQPQHF
>12|TRBV29-1|TRBJ1-2
CSVEGQAYGYTF
>17|TRBV4-1|TRBJ2-7
CASSQDETSGRAYEQYF
>15|TRBV3-1/TRBV3-2|TRBJ2-5
CASSQRGTRISTQYF
>15|TRBV19|TRBJ2-1
CASSPGTSGYNEQFF
>12|TRBV5-4|TRBJ2-1
CASITPGGSVVF